This T cell receptor beta chain was recorded in a study of control samples from healthy donors and cancer patients. Clones were read by immunoSEQ multiplex PCR, and TCRdb kept only the in-frame ones, dropping some. The sample lists about 100,000 clones, around four fifths occurring once. The CDR3 runs to 17 residues. Germline CDR1 reads MNHEY; CDR2 reads SVGEGT. V dropped 0 bases and J dropped 3; count of bases not matched to a gene: 10. This TCR came from a young man in good health. V usage is TRBV6-2 or TRBV6-3 and J usage is TRBJ2-7, with 8 bases aligning to TRBD2. The sample taken for sequencing was blood. CDR3 coding DNA: TGTGCCAGCAGTTACTCGTCGGGAGGGTCATCTCTCTACGAGCAGTACTTC. The encoded protein is CASSYSSGGSSLYEQYF.